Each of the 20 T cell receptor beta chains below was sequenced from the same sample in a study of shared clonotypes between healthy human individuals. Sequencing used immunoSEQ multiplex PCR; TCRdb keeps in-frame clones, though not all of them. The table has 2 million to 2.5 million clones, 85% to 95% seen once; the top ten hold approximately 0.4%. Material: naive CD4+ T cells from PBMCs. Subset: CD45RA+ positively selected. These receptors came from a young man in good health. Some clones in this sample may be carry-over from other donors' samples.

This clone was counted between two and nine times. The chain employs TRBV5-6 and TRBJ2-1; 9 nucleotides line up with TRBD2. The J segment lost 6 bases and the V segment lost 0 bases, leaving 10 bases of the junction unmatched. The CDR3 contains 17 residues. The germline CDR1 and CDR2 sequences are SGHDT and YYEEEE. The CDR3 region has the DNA TGTGCCAGCAGCTTGGTTGGGGCGGGAGGGGCAGGCAATGAGCAGTTCTTC. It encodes CASSLVGAGGAGNEQFF. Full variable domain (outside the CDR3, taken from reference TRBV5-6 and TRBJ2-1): DAGVTQSPTHLIKTRGQQVTLRCSPKSGHDTVSWYQQALGQGPQFIFQYYEEEERQRGNFPDRFSGHQFPNYSSELNVNALLLGDSALYLCASSLVGAGGAGNEQFFGPGTRLTVL.

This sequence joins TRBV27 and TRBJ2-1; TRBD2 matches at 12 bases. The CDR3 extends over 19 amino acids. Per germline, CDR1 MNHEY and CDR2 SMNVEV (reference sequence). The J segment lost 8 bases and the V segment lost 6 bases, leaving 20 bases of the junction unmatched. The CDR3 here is CASSSNPTPSGRARDEQFF. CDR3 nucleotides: TGTGCCAGCAGCTCTAACCCTACCCCTAGCGGGAGGGCCCGGGATGAGCAGTTCTTC.

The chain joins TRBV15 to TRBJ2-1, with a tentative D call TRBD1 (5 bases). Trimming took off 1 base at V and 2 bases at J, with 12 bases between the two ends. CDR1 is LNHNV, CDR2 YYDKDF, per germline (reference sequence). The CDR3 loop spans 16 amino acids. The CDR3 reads CATSRGGLVAYNEQFF. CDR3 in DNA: TGTGCCACCAGCAGAGGGGGCCTAGTAGCCTACAATGAGCAGTTCTTC.

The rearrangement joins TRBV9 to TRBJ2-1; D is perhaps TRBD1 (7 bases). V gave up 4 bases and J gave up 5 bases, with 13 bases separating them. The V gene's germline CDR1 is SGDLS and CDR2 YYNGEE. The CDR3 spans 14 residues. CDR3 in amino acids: CASSLRGVDNEQFF. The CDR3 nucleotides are TGTGCCAGCAGCCTCAGGGGGGTAGACAATGAGCAGTTCTTC.

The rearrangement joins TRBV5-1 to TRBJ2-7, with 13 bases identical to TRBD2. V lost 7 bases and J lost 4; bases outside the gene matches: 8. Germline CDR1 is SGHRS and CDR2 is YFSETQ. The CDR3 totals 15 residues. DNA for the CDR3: TGCGCCAGCGGACTAGCGGGAGACTATAGGTACGAGCAGTACTTC. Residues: CASGLAGDYRYEQYF.

The CDR3 DNA follows: TGTGCCAGCAGCCCCATAAGGGATCGGTTCCAAGAGACCCAGTACTTC. This translates into CASSPIRDRFQETQYF. The chain combines TRBV7-2 with TRBJ2-5; D is unresolved. Between the trimmed V and J ends, which lost 5 bases and 1 base, there was a span of 17 bases. The CDR3 is 16 residues long. CDR1 is SGHTA, CDR2 FQGNSA, per germline.

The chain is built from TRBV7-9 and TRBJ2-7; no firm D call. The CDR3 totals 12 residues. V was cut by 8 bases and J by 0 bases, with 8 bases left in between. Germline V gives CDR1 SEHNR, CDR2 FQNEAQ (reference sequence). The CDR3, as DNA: TGTGCCAGCGGTTACATCTCCTACGAGCAGTACTTC. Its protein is CASGYISYEQYF.

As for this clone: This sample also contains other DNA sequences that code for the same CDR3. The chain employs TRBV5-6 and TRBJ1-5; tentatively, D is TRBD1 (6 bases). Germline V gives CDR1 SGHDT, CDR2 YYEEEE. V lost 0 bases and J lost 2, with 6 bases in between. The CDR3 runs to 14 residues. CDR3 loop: CASSLAGGNQPQHF. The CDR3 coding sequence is TGTGCCAGCAGCTTGGCAGGGGGCAATCAGCCCCAGCATTTT.

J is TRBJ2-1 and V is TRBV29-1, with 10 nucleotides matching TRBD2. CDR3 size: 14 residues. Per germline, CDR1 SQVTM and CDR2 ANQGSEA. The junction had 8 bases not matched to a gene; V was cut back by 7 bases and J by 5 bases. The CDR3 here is CSAKRGTSDNEQFF. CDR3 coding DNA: TGCAGCGCCAAGAGGGGGACTAGCGACAATGAGCAGTTCTTC.

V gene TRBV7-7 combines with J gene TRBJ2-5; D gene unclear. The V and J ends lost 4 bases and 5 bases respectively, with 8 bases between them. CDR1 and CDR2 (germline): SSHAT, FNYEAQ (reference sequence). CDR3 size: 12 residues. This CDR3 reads CASSSAGETQYF. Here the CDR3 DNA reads TGTGCCAGCAGCTCCGCCGGGGAGACCCAGTACTTC. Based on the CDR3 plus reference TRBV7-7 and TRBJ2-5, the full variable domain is GAGVSQSPRYKVTKRGQDVTLRCDPISSHATLYWYQQALGQGPEFLTYFNYEAQPDKSGLPSDRFSAERPEGSISTLTIQRTEQRDSAMYRCASSSAGETQYFGPGTRLLVL.

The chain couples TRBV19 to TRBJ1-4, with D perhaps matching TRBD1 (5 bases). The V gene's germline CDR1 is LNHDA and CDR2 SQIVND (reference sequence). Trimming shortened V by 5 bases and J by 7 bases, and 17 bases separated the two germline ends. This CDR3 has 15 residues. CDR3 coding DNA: TGTGCCAGTAGTCCTCCGGGACTCGGAGGTGAAAAACTGTTTTTT. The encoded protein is CASSPPGLGGEKLFF.

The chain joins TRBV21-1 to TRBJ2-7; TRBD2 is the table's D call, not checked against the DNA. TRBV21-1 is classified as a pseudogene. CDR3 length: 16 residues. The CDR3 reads CASSLKRLAGPGEQYF. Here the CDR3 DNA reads TGTGCCAGCAGCCTAAAGCGACTAGCGGGGCCGGGCGAGCAGTACTTC.

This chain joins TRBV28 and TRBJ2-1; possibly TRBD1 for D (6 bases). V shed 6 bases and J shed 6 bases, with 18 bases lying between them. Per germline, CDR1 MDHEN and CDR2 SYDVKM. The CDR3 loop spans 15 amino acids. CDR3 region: CASSRTVNRGNEQFF. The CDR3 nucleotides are TGTGCCAGCAGCAGGACAGTAAACCGGGGCAATGAGCAGTTCTTC.

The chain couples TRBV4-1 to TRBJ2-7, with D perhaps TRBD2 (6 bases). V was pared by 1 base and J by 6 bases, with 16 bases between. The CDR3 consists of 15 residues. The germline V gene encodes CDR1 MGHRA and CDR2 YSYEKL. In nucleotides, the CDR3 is TGCGCCAGCAGCCAAGCAGACCGGGAGTTAGCCGAGCAGTACTTC. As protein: CASSQADRELAEQYF.

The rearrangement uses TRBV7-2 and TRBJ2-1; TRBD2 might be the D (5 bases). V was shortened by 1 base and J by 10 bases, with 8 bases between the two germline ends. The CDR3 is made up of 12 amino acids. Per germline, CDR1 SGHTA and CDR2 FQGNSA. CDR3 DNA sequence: TGTGCCAGCAGCTTAGGGCCGGGGGAGCAGTTCTTC. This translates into CASSLGPGEQFF. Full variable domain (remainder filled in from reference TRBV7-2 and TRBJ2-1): GAGVSQSPSNKVTEKGKDVELRCDPISGHTALYWYRQSLGQGLEFLIYFQGNSAPDKSGLPSDRFSAERTGGSVSTLTIQRTQQEDSAVYLCASSLGPGEQFFGPGTRLTVL.

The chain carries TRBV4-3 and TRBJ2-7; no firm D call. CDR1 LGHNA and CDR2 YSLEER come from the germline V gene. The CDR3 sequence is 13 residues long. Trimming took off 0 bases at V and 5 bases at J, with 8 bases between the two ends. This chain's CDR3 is CASSQEERNEQYF. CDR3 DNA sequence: TGCGCCAGCAGCCAAGAAGAGAGAAACGAGCAGTACTTC.

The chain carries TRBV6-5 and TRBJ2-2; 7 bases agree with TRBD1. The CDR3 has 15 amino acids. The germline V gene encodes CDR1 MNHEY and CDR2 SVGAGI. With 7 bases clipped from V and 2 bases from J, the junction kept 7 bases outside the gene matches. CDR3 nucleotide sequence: TGTGCCAGCACCAGAGGACAGGTCAACACCGGGGAGCTGTTTTTT. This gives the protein CASTRGQVNTGELFF.

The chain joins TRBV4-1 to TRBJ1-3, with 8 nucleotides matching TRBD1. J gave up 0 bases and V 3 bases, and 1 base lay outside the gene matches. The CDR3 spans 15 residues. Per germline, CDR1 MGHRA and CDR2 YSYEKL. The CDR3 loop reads CASSHDRGSGNTIYF. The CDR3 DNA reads TGCGCCAGCAGCCATGACAGGGGCTCTGGAAACACCATATATTTT.

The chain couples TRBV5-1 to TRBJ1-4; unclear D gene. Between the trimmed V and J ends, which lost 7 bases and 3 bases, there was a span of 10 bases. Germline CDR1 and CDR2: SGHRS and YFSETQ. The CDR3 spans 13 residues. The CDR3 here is CASRPDPNEKLFF. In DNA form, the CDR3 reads TGCGCCAGCCGACCCGACCCTAATGAAAAACTGTTTTTT.

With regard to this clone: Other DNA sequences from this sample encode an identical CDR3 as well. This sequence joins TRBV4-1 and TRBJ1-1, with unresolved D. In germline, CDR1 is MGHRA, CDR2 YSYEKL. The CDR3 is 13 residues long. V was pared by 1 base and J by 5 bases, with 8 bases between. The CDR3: CASSQVRGTEAFF. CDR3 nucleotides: TGCGCCAGCAGCCAAGTGCGGGGTACTGAAGCTTTCTTT.